This T cell receptor (beta chain) was sequenced in a study of T cells in Graves' hyperthyroidism and ophthalmopathy. This clonotype was recorded many times. Its specificity is unknown. CDR3 size: 16 residues. Germline CDR1 reads MNHNS; CDR2 reads SASEGT. Germline trimming cut 5 bases from V and 1 base from J; bases unmatched to any gene: 6. Amplification targeted TCR beta CDR3 regions from RNA transcripts. The primer set for the first-round RT-PCR of the TCR CDR3 was HTBI. Each CDR3 protein gets one entry after TCRdb re-called the multiplex PCR reads with MiXCR. The sample yields fewer than 500,000 distinct CDR3 sequences, roughly 12% seen once. Study-wide results and caveats: Stable hyperthyroidism and ophthalmopathy were separated using 13 V-J signatures.

The chain recombines TRBV6-1 with TRBJ2-2; 8 positions match TRBD1. The sample was blood. This clonotype originated in a man aged 30-40 years with Graves' hyperthyroidism that later progressed to Graves' ophthalmopathy. In DNA, the CDR3 is TGTGCCAGCAGTTATACCGGGACAGGGAACACCGGGGAGCTGTTTTTT. Its translation is CASSYTGTGNTGELFF.